The rows below give T cell receptor beta chains drawn from one sample of a study of blood T cell repertoires in COVID-19. Sequencing was performed with immunoSEQ multiplex PCR; in TCRdb, only in-frame clones are kept and a portion is missing. The data show some 200,000 clones, about 80% seen once. Source material: peripheral blood. Receptor source: a human donor with acute or convalescent COVID-19. The donor label of this sample is uncertain. CDR3s include the opening cysteine and the closing phenylalanine or tryptophan. The D gene is left open where the match is weak. Only part of the rows carry a size: once, few, many, or a class if the clone is expanded.

V: TRBV18; size: -; D: TRBD2; J: TRBJ2-5; DNA: TGTGCCAGCTCACCACAAGGACTAGCGGGAGAAGAGACCCAGTACTTC; CDR3: CASSPQGLAGEETQYF
V: TRBV30; size: once; D: -; J: TRBJ1-3; DNA: TGTGCCTGGAGGAGTTCTGGAAACACCATATATTTT; CDR3: CAWRSSGNTIYF
V: TRBV30; size: -; D: -; J: TRBJ2-7; DNA: TGTGCCTGGAGTATGAGTCGGGAGCAGTACTTC; CDR3: CAWSMSREQYF
V: TRBV19; size: -; D: TRBD1; J: TRBJ2-5; DNA: TGTGCCAGTAGTGGGACAGGGACTTTTTCTGAAGGGACCCAGTACTTC; CDR3: CASSGTGTFSEGTQYF
V: TRBV12-3/TRBV12-4; size: -; D: -; J: TRBJ1-3; DNA: TGTGCCAGCAGTTTGGGCGGAAACACCATATATTTT; CDR3: CASSLGGNTIYF
V: TRBV30; size: -; D: -; J: TRBJ2-3; DNA: TGTGCCTGGAGTTTATCCCCAGATACGCAGTATTTT; CDR3: CAWSLSPDTQYF
V: TRBV6-5; size: few; D: -; J: TRBJ1-1; DNA: TGTGCCAGCAGCCGCGGGGGCACTGAAGCTTTCTTT; CDR3: CASSRGGTEAFF
V: TRBV7-2; size: once; D: TRBD2; J: TRBJ2-5; DNA: TGTGCCAGCAGCTTAGAATCCGGGAGGGCTGAGACCCAGTACTTC; CDR3: CASSLESGRAETQYF
V: TRBV6-5; size: -; D: -; J: TRBJ2-7; DNA: TGTGCCAGCAGTTCCGTGGGAGCCTACGAGCAGTACTTC; CDR3: CASSSVGAYEQYF
V: TRBV12-3/TRBV12-4; size: -; D: -; J: TRBJ1-1; DNA: TGTGCCAGCAGCTTCGGGGGGAACACTGAAGCTTTCTTT; CDR3: CASSFGGNTEAFF
V: TRBV5-1; size: -; D: TRBD1; J: TRBJ1-1; DNA: TGCGCCAGCAGCATCGATCCGGGACAGGGATCTGAAGCTTTCTTT; CDR3: CASSIDPGQGSEAFF
V: TRBV5-1; size: -; D: -; J: TRBJ2-1; DNA: TGCGCCAGCAGCCCGGTTAAAGGGAGTGAGCAGTTCTTC; CDR3: CASSPVKGSEQFF
V: TRBV10-3; size: few; D: TRBD1; J: TRBJ2-7; DNA: TGTGCCATCAGGACCCACGGGGCAGGGGGCTTTCAGTACTTC; CDR3: CAIRTHGAGGFQYF
V: TRBV30; size: many; D: TRBD2; J: TRBJ2-7; DNA: TGTGCCTGGGCTCGGACTAGCGGGAGATTTGGTGAGCAGTACTTC; CDR3: CAWARTSGRFGEQYF
V: TRBV18; size: -; D: TRBD1; J: TRBJ1-4; DNA: TGTGCCAGCTCACCACCTGGACAGGCAACTAATGAAAAACTGTTTTTT; CDR3: CASSPPGQATNEKLFF
V: TRBV5-1; size: -; D: -; J: TRBJ1-1; DNA: TGCGCCAGCAGAGAGGACTGGAGCGCTGAAGCTTTCTTT; CDR3: CASREDWSAEAFF
V: TRBV6-6; size: -; D: -; J: TRBJ2-1; DNA: TGTGCCAGCAGTGCTAGCACCCTTAACTACAATGAGCAGTTCTTC; CDR3: CASSASTLNYNEQFF
V: TRBV29-1; size: few; D: -; J: TRBJ2-5; DNA: TGCAGCGTTCAGGGGCGGCAAGAGACCCAGTACTTC; CDR3: CSVQGRQETQYF
V: TRBV5-4; size: -; D: -; J: TRBJ2-1; DNA: TGTGCCAGCAGCCCCGGGGGTAGCTCCTACAATGAGCAGTTCTTC; CDR3: CASSPGGSSYNEQFF
V: TRBV7-2; size: -; D: TRBD1; J: TRBJ1-5; DNA: TGTGCCAGCAGCTCCCGACAGGGGATACAGCCCCAGCATTTT; CDR3: CASSSRQGIQPQHF
V: TRBV5-4; size: -; D: TRBD2; J: TRBJ2-2; DNA: TGTGCCAGCAGCTTGGGAGCTAGCGGGAGCACCGGGGAGCTGTTTTTT; CDR3: CASSLGASGSTGELFF
V: TRBV5-1; size: -; D: -; J: TRBJ1-4; DNA: TGCGCCAGCAGCCTGGGCCAGGATAATGAAAAACTGTTTTTT; CDR3: CASSLGQDNEKLFF
V: TRBV5-6; size: -; D: TRBD2; J: TRBJ2-2; DNA: TGTGCCAGCAGCCGGACTAGCGGGAGGGGATGGACCGGGGAGCTGTTTTTT; CDR3: CASSRTSGRGWTGELFF
V: TRBV9; size: -; D: -; J: TRBJ1-2; DNA: TGTGCCAGCAGCGTAGAACAGGGCTATGGCTACACCTTC; CDR3: CASSVEQGYGYTF
V: TRBV18; size: -; D: TRBD2; J: TRBJ2-5; DNA: TGTGCCAGCTCATCATTCTGGACTAGCGGGAGAGAAGAGACCCAGTACTTC; CDR3: CASSSFWTSGREETQYF
V: TRBV7-3; size: few; D: TRBD1; J: TRBJ2-7; DNA: TGTGCCAGCAGCCCCGGACAGGGACGATTTGCCGAGCAGTACTTC; CDR3: CASSPGQGRFAEQYF
V: TRBV19; size: -; D: TRBD2; J: TRBJ2-7; DNA: TGTGCCAGTAGCCATCGCACTAGCGGGAGCGTATACGAGCAGTACTTC; CDR3: CASSHRTSGSVYEQYF
V: TRBV5-1; size: -; D: -; J: TRBJ2-7; DNA: TGCGCCAGCAGTTTCACTGATCCGGGCTACGAGCAGTACTTC; CDR3: CASSFTDPGYEQYF
V: TRBV2; size: few; D: TRBD1; J: TRBJ1-5; DNA: TGTGCCAGCAGCGATACAGGGGGCTTTGGTCAGCCCCAGCATTTT; CDR3: CASSDTGGFGQPQHF
V: TRBV5-6; size: -; D: -; J: TRBJ2-1; DNA: TGTGCCAGCAGCTGGAGCGATGAGCAGTTCTTC; CDR3: CASSWSDEQFF
V: TRBV5-4; size: -; D: -; J: TRBJ2-5; DNA: TGTGCCAGCAGCTTTAAACAGGGTAAAGAGACCCAGTACTTC; CDR3: CASSFKQGKETQYF
V: TRBV20-1; size: -; D: -; J: TRBJ1-1; DNA: TGCAGTGCCAGTCAAGGGAGAGTAACTGAAGCTTTCTTT; CDR3: CSASQGRVTEAFF
V: TRBV18; size: -; D: -; J: TRBJ1-1; DNA: TGTGCCAGCTCACGACAAGGCGGGGACACTGAAGCTTTCTTT; CDR3: CASSRQGGDTEAFF
V: TRBV9; size: -; D: -; J: TRBJ1-2; DNA: TGTGCCAGCACTAGGCAGGGGACCACTAACTATGGCTACACCTTC; CDR3: CASTRQGTTNYGYTF
V: TRBV10-2; size: -; D: -; J: TRBJ2-7; DNA: TGCGCCAGCAAGCAGGGGATACTCTACGAGCAGTACTTC; CDR3: CASKQGILYEQYF
V: TRBV7-3; size: -; D: -; J: TRBJ2-6; DNA: TGTGCCAGCAGCTTAAAAGGGGCAACCTCTGGGGCCAACGTCCTGACTTTC; CDR3: CASSLKGATSGANVLTF
V: TRBV5-5; size: once; D: TRBD1; J: TRBJ2-7; DNA: TGTGCCAGCAGCCATACAGGGGATTACGAGCAGTACTTC; CDR3: CASSHTGDYEQYF
V: TRBV4-2; size: -; D: -; J: TRBJ1-2; DNA: TGTGCCAGCAGCCAAGCCAGGGGTAGAGGGTATGGCTACACCTTC; CDR3: CASSQARGRGYGYTF
V: TRBV7-2; size: -; D: -; J: TRBJ2-1; DNA: TGTGCCAGCAGCTTAGGGGGCCTTGCCGGGAGTGAGCAGTTCTTC; CDR3: CASSLGGLAGSEQFF
V: TRBV4-1; size: -; D: TRBD1; J: TRBJ2-7; DNA: TGCGCCAGCAGCAAAACGGGACAGGGGGCCGGCGAGCAGTACTTC; CDR3: CASSKTGQGAGEQYF
V: TRBV2; size: -; D: -; J: TRBJ2-7; DNA: TGTGCCAGCAGTCCCGGGACTTTTAACTACGAGCAGTACTTC; CDR3: CASSPGTFNYEQYF
V: TRBV5-1; size: once; D: -; J: TRBJ2-7; DNA: TGCGCCAGCAGCCGGGAGAGTTACGAGCAGTACTTC; CDR3: CASSRESYEQYF
V: TRBV23-1; size: -; D: -; J: TRBJ2-5; DNA: TGCGCCAGCAGTCGCGGAGGGTTAGGCCAAGAGACCCAGTACTTC; CDR3: CASSRGGLGQETQYF
V: TRBV29-1; size: -; D: -; J: TRBJ2-5; DNA: TGCAGCTCCAAAGCGGCCCGCGGAGAGACCCAGTACTTC; CDR3: CSSKAARGETQYF
V: TRBV29-1; size: -; D: -; J: TRBJ2-1; DNA: TGCAGCGTTCGGAGGGAGAGCGAGCAGTTCTTC; CDR3: CSVRRESEQFF